A single sample is the source of the 15 T cell receptor beta chains below, sequenced in a study of sequential checkpoint blockade in melanoma. Specified treatment: randomized to nivolumab then ipilimumab (arm A) or the reverse (arm B). Clones were sequenced by immunoSEQ multiplex PCR, and TCRdb holds only the in-frame ones, with some missing. The profile covers tens of thousands of clones, with approximately 85% appearing a single time and 4.5% to 7% taken by the ten largest. Material: CD8+ T cells sorted from blood (inferred from file names), obtained from a patient given nivolumab and ipilimumab in sequence. The source of these receptors is a human donor with melanoma.

The chain recombines TRBV19 with TRBJ1-2, with D unclear. With 2 bases removed from V and 4 bases from J, the gap between germline ends came to 14 bases. CDR3 size: 15 residues. Per the germline V gene, CDR1 is LNHDA and CDR2 is SQIVND (reference sequence). As DNA, the CDR3 is TGTGCCAGTAGTATACCGACTTATGAAGGCTATGGCTACACCTTC. It is translated as CASSIPTYEGYGYTF. Full variable domain (missing parts from reference TRBV19 and TRBJ1-2): DGGITQSPKYLFRKEGQNVTLSCEQNLNHDAMYWYRQDPGQGLRLIYYSQIVNDFQKGDIAEGYSVSREKKESFPLTVTSAQKNPTAFYLCASSIPTYEGYGYTFGSGTRLTVV.

CDR3 DNA: TGTGCCAGCAGCTTAGTTCTTGTAGGGGCGGACTATGGCTACACCTTC. Protein sequence: CASSLVLVGADYGYTF. The chain couples TRBV7-2 to TRBJ1-2; perhaps TRBD1 as D (5 bases). The CDR3 has 16 amino acids. V was shortened by 1 base and J by 3 bases, with 15 bases between the two germline ends. From germline, CDR1 is SGHTA and CDR2 FQGNSA.

This clone has more than one count but fewer than ten. V usage is TRBV6-5 and J usage is TRBJ2-7; 7 bases are a match to TRBD2. With V trimmed by 7 bases and J by 2 bases, 11 bases remained unmatched. The CDR3 length is 15 residues. Germline V CDR1 and CDR2: MNHEY, SVGAGI. In nucleotides, the CDR3 is TGTGCCAGCACCTGGCTGGGGGAGGGAGCCTACGAGCAGTACTTC. Translation: CASTWLGEGAYEQYF.

The genes are TRBV29-1 and TRBJ1-3; D is undetermined. The germline gives CDR1 SQVTM, CDR2 ANQGSEA. The CDR3 sequence is 14 residues long. Trimming left V 4 bases short and J 4 bases short, with 14 bases between. The CDR3 bases are TGCAGCGTTGTCCGGGTAGATAGAGGAAACACCATATATTTT. Its translation: CSVVRVDRGNTIYF.

V and J are TRBV11-2 and TRBJ2-6; 9 nucleotides agree with TRBD1. Germline-derived CDR1 and CDR2 are SGHAT and FQNNGV. The CDR3 loop spans 15 amino acids. V lost 5 bases, J lost 13 bases, and 12 bases stayed unmatched. This chain's CDR3 is CASSPIAGTGRVLTF. Written as DNA, the CDR3 is TGTGCCAGCAGCCCAATCGCCGGGACAGGGAGGGTCCTGACTTTC.

The CDR3 nucleotides read TGTGCCAGCATGGACAGGGGGCTGTCGAATGAGCAGTTCTTC. Protein: CASMDRGLSNEQFF. This chain uses TRBV27 with TRBJ2-1; 11 bases map to TRBD1. The CDR3 extends over 14 amino acids. Per the germline V gene, CDR1 is MNHEY and CDR2 is SMNVEV (reference sequence). V shed 7 bases, J shed 7 bases, and the junction held 6 bases outside the gene matches.

This chain links TRBV19 with TRBJ2-7, with TRBD2 matching over 7 bases. V shed 1 base and J 3 bases; nucleotides not matched to a gene: 3. Germline CDR1 LNHDA, CDR2 SQIVND (reference sequence). CDR3 size: 14 residues. The CDR3 region is CASSIAAGLYEQYF. The CDR3, as DNA: TGTGCCAGTAGTATAGCAGCGGGACTCTACGAGCAGTACTTC.

This chain connects TRBV7-8 to TRBJ1-2, with TRBD1 matching 10 bases. The J segment lost 4 bases and the V segment lost 5 bases, leaving 10 bases of the junction unmatched. The germline CDR1 and CDR2 sequences are SGHVS and FQNEAQ. The CDR3 is 16 amino acids. The CDR3 is CASSPGQGEFGYGYTF. The CDR3 coding sequence is TGTGCCAGCAGCCCCGGACAGGGGGAGTTTGGCTATGGCTACACCTTC.

The gene calls are TRBV7-8 and TRBJ2-5; 7 nucleotides align to TRBD1. Gene TRBJ2-7 matches the end of the DNA better, so the J call may be wrong. The CDR3 is 16 residues long. CDR1 and CDR2 (germline): SGHVS, FQNEAQ. CDR3 sequence reads: CASSSPARDSKDEQYF. In DNA form, the CDR3 reads TGTGCCAGCAGCTCACCAGCCCGGGACAGTAAAGACGAGCAGTACTTC.

V and J are TRBV11-1 and TRBJ1-2; the D gene is possibly TRBD1 (5 bases). The CDR3 has 13 residues. Germline loops: CDR1 SGHAT, CDR2 FQDESV (reference sequence). Trimming left V 5 bases short and J 6 bases short, with 13 bases between. This chain's CDR3 is CASSPGTANGYTF. CDR3 nucleotide sequence: TGTGCCAGCAGCCCCGGGACTGCTAATGGCTACACCTTC.

The V and J genes are TRBV7-6 and TRBJ2-7; D is possibly TRBD1 (5 bases). Germline V gives CDR1 SGHVS, CDR2 FNYEAQ. Trimming removed 1 base at V and 3 bases at J, with 13 bases between. The CDR3 runs to 15 residues. The CDR3 region has the DNA TGTGCCAGCAGCTTAGAAGCCAGGGCGGTCTACGAGCAGTACTTC. Protein product: CASSLEARAVYEQYF.

This chain connects TRBV27 to TRBJ1-1, with D unresolved. V gave up 3 bases and J gave up 0 bases, with 8 bases separating them. Germline lookup yields CDR1 MNHEY and CDR2 SMNVEV (reference sequence). The CDR3 runs 14 residues. The CDR3 sequence is CASSLRGMNTEAFF. CDR3 nucleotides: TGTGCCAGCAGTTTGCGAGGGATGAACACTGAAGCTTTCTTT.

This chain connects TRBV6-5 to TRBJ2-7; TRBD1 matches 8 bases. V lost 1 base, J lost 5 bases, and 4 bases stayed unmatched. The CDR3 extends over 14 amino acids. Germline V gene sequence: CDR1 MNHEY, CDR2 SVGAGI. The CDR3 DNA reads as TGTGCCAGCAGTTACTGGCCAGGGGGCAACGAGCAGTACTTC. Translated: CASSYWPGGNEQYF.

The V call is TRBV15, the J call TRBJ1-2; D call uncertain. The V and J ends lost 3 bases and 4 bases respectively, with 6 bases between them. The CDR3 extends over 12 amino acids. CDR1 LNHNV and CDR2 YYDKDF come from the germline V gene (reference sequence). The CDR3: CATSSGSYGYTF. CDR3 nucleotides: TGTGCCACCAGCAGTGGCAGCTATGGCTACACCTTC.

The rearrangement links TRBV7-9 to TRBJ2-7, with D maybe TRBD1 (6 bases). The germline V gene encodes CDR1 SEHNR and CDR2 FQNEAQ (reference sequence). The CDR3 covers 14 residues. Trimming took off 5 bases at V and 6 bases at J, with 17 bases between the two ends. The CDR3 DNA reads as TGTGCCAGCAGCCTGGGTTATGGGGGCGGCGAGCAGTACTTC. Encoded protein: CASSLGYGGGEQYF.